A selection of T cell receptor beta chains follows, all from one sample in a study of cytomegalovirus exposure and HLA in healthy donors. Method: immunoSEQ multiplex PCR; TCRdb's copy keeps in-frame clones and lacks some. The data contain 200,000 to 250,000 clones, roughly 80% of them singletons. The specimen was PBMCs. The receptors were gathered from a man aged 25 to 40 in good health and CMV-seronegative. The CDR3 runs from the conserved cysteine through the conserved F or W. The order of the fields is V gene, J gene, D gene, clone size, CDR3 protein, CDR3 DNA. A D gene is named only where the DNA matches it firmly. Clone size appears in some rows only: once, few, many, or a class for an expanded clone.

V: TRBV5-6; J: TRBJ1-1; D: -; size: -; CDR3: CASTPIGVNTEAFF; DNA: TGTGCCAGCACCCCGATAGGGGTGAACACTGAAGCTTTCTTT
V: TRBV2; J: TRBJ2-3; D: -; size: few; CDR3: CASRYAPSSADTQYF; DNA: TGTGCCAGCAGATACGCCCCTTCTAGCGCAGATACGCAGTATTTT
V: TRBV6-5; J: TRBJ1-2; D: TRBD1; size: -; CDR3: CASSYSGQGYGGYTF; DNA: TGTGCCAGCAGTTACTCGGGACAGGGGTACGGTGGCTACACCTTC
V: TRBV19; J: TRBJ1-2; D: -; size: -; CDR3: CASSKPMTGLYGYTF; DNA: TGTGCCAGTAGTAAGCCAATGACAGGCCTCTATGGCTACACCTTC
V: TRBV27; J: TRBJ1-1; D: -; size: -; CDR3: CASWSGFEAFF; DNA: TGTGCCTCCTGGTCGGGGTTTGAAGCTTTCTTT
V: TRBV28; J: TRBJ1-5; D: TRBD1; size: -; CDR3: CASGGQGPENQPQHF; DNA: TGTGCCAGCGGGGGACAGGGGCCTGAAAATCAGCCCCAGCATTTT
V: TRBV5-1; J: TRBJ1-1; D: TRBD1; size: -; CDR3: CASSLAVGTGGTEAFF; DNA: TGCGCCAGCAGCTTGGCCGTCGGGACAGGGGGCACTGAAGCTTTCTTT
V: TRBV28; J: TRBJ2-5; D: -; size: -; CDR3: CASSFNPFFGPGETQYF; DNA: TGTGCCAGCAGTTTCAACCCTTTTTTTGGCCCCGGGGAGACCCAGTACTTC
V: TRBV6-1; J: TRBJ2-1; D: TRBD2; size: -; CDR3: CASSENPGGGEQFF; DNA: TGTGCCAGCAGTGAAAACCCGGGGGGTGGTGAGCAGTTCTTC
V: TRBV18; J: TRBJ1-2; D: -; size: -; CDR3: CASSPAGRNYGYTF; DNA: TGTGCCAGCTCACCCGCGGGACGGAACTATGGCTACACCTTC
V: TRBV4-2; J: TRBJ1-1; D: TRBD1; size: few; CDR3: CASSPPGQGAHEAFF; DNA: TGTGCCAGCAGCCCCCCGGGACAGGGGGCCCATGAAGCTTTCTTT
V: TRBV6-6; J: TRBJ1-2; D: -; size: -; CDR3: CASSYPVGREGGGYTF; DNA: TGTGCCAGCAGTTACCCCGTGGGCAGGGAGGGAGGTGGCTACACCTTC
V: TRBV7-2; J: TRBJ2-1; D: TRBD2; size: -; CDR3: CASSALAGGYNEQFF; DNA: TGTGCCAGCAGCGCGCTAGCGGGGGGTTACAATGAGCAGTTCTTC
V: TRBV18; J: TRBJ1-1; D: -; size: -; CDR3: CASSPPPGGSTEAFF; DNA: TGTGCCAGCTCACCCCCTCCCGGGGGATCGACTGAAGCTTTCTTT
V: TRBV28; J: TRBJ1-5; D: -; size: -; CDR3: CASKTGRQDNQPQHF; DNA: TGTGCCAGCAAGACGGGGAGGCAGGACAATCAGCCCCAGCATTTT
V: TRBV11-2; J: TRBJ2-5; D: -; size: -; CDR3: CASSPSRGEETQYF; DNA: TGTGCCAGCAGCCCTTCTCGAGGCGAAGAGACCCAGTACTTC
V: TRBV5-8; J: TRBJ1-5; D: TRBD1; size: -; CDR3: CASSRRGPGTGVYSNQPQHF; DNA: TGTGCCAGCAGCCGCCGTGGACCCGGGACAGGAGTGTATAGCAATCAGCCCCAGCATTTT
V: TRBV7-9; J: TRBJ2-2; D: TRBD1; size: once; CDR3: CASSLGTGKLNTGELFF; DNA: TGTGCCAGCAGCTTAGGGACAGGGAAACTTAACACCGGGGAGCTGTTTTTT
V: TRBV28; J: TRBJ2-3; D: -; size: once; CDR3: CASSMTYRDIDSPDTQYF; DNA: TGTGCCAGCAGTATGACCTACCGGGACATAGATAGCCCAGATACGCAGTATTTT
V: TRBV5-6; J: TRBJ1-5; D: -; size: -; CDR3: CASSFSRDYNQPQHF; DNA: TGTGCCAGCAGCTTTTCCAGGGACTACAATCAGCCCCAGCATTTT
V: TRBV7-8; J: TRBJ2-3; D: TRBD2; size: -; CDR3: CASSFSGGADTQYF; DNA: TGTGCCAGCAGCTTCAGCGGGGGGGCCGATACGCAGTATTTT
V: TRBV27; J: TRBJ2-3; D: TRBD2; size: -; CDR3: CASSSERGPTDTQYF; DNA: TGTGCCAGCAGTTCCGAGCGGGGACCCACAGATACGCAGTATTTT
V: TRBV6-6; J: TRBJ2-1; D: -; size: -; CDR3: CASSRQTEQFF; DNA: TGTGCCAGCAGTCGACAGACCGAGCAGTTCTTC
V: TRBV4-3; J: TRBJ2-1; D: TRBD2; size: -; CDR3: CASSTGLAGIPYNEQFF; DNA: TGCGCCAGCAGCACTGGACTAGCGGGGATTCCCTACAATGAGCAGTTCTTC
V: TRBV19; J: TRBJ2-7; D: -; size: -; CDR3: CASAPGQSYEQYF; DNA: TGTGCCAGTGCCCCAGGACAGAGCTACGAGCAGTACTTC
V: TRBV4-1; J: TRBJ1-2; D: TRBD1; size: -; CDR3: CASSQDDITGVIGGYTF; DNA: TGCGCCAGCAGCCAAGATGACATCACAGGGGTAATTGGTGGCTACACCTTC
V: TRBV7-9; J: TRBJ2-2; D: -; size: -; CDR3: CASSLQGRELFF; DNA: TGTGCCAGCAGCTTACAGGGAAGGGAGCTGTTTTTT
V: TRBV19; J: TRBJ2-2; D: TRBD1; size: -; CDR3: CASSLPTGVEAGELFF; DNA: TGTGCCAGTAGTCTCCCTACAGGGGTGGAAGCCGGGGAGCTGTTTTTT
V: TRBV2; J: TRBJ2-7; D: TRBD1; size: -; CDR3: CASSGGQGGYEQYF; DNA: TGTGCCAGCAGTGGGGGACAGGGAGGCTACGAGCAGTACTTC
V: TRBV5-4; J: TRBJ2-3; D: TRBD1; size: -; CDR3: CASSPGQGGWGTQYF; DNA: TGTGCCAGCAGCCCCGGACAGGGGGGGTGGGGTACGCAGTATTTT
V: TRBV29-1; J: TRBJ1-2; D: TRBD1; size: -; CDR3: CSVGRQGGYGYTF; DNA: TGCAGCGTCGGTCGACAGGGAGGCTATGGCTACACCTTC
V: TRBV28; J: TRBJ2-1; D: TRBD1; size: -; CDR3: CASSRSRDRVMYNEQFF; DNA: TGTGCCAGCAGTCGGTCCCGGGACAGGGTCATGTACAATGAGCAGTTCTTC
V: TRBV6-1; J: TRBJ1-1; D: -; size: once; CDR3: CASSAAGATEAFF; DNA: TGTGCCAGCAGTGCCGCGGGGGCCACTGAAGCTTTCTTT
V: TRBV5-4; J: TRBJ2-3; D: TRBD1; size: -; CDR3: CASTSDRGPDTQYF; DNA: TGTGCCAGCACTTCGGACAGGGGACCAGATACGCAGTATTTT
V: TRBV19; J: TRBJ1-1; D: -; size: -; CDR3: CASMRGRNTEAFF; DNA: TGTGCCAGTATGCGCGGGAGGAACACTGAAGCTTTCTTT
V: TRBV13; J: TRBJ1-4; D: TRBD1; size: once; CDR3: CASSPYGTGGAGPEKLFF; DNA: TGTGCCAGCAGCCCTTATGGGACAGGGGGCGCGGGACCCGAAAAACTGTTTTTT
V: TRBV18; J: TRBJ2-6; D: -; size: -; CDR3: CASSPGNPDVLTF; DNA: TGTGCCAGCTCACCAGGCAACCCAGACGTCCTGACTTTC
V: TRBV7-2; J: TRBJ2-6; D: -; size: few; CDR3: CASSPIGGASVLTF; DNA: TGTGCCAGCAGCCCAATCGGGGGAGCCAGCGTCCTGACTTTC
V: TRBV7-2; J: TRBJ2-1; D: TRBD2; size: -; CDR3: CASSLYWSGGLTYNEQFF; DNA: TGTGCCAGCAGCTTATACTGGAGCGGGGGGCTAACTTACAATGAGCAGTTCTTC
V: TRBV9; J: TRBJ2-2; D: -; size: -; CDR3: CASSPPGLNTGELFF; DNA: TGTGCCAGCAGTCCCCCGGGACTCAACACCGGGGAGCTGTTTTTT
V: TRBV19; J: TRBJ2-7; D: TRBD1; size: -; CDR3: CASSDRQGASYEQYF; DNA: TGTGCCAGTAGTGACCGACAGGGAGCGTCCTACGAGCAGTACTTC
V: TRBV7-2; J: TRBJ2-1; D: -; size: few; CDR3: CASSLRGGPNEQFF; DNA: TGTGCCAGCAGCTTGAGGGGGGGGCCAAATGAGCAGTTCTTC
V: TRBV9; J: TRBJ1-1; D: TRBD1; size: once; CDR3: CASSVGDRDTEAFF; DNA: TGTGCCAGCAGCGTAGGGGACAGGGACACTGAAGCTTTCTTT
V: TRBV9; J: TRBJ1-6; D: TRBD1; size: -; CDR3: CASSLRDSGSPLHF; DNA: TGTGCCAGCAGCCTCCGGGACAGCGGATCACCCCTCCACTTT
V: TRBV7-9; J: TRBJ2-6; D: TRBD1; size: -; CDR3: CASSVQGTTGASVLTF; DNA: TGTGCCAGCAGCGTACAGGGGACCACTGGGGCCAGCGTCCTGACTTTC
V: TRBV5-6; J: TRBJ2-7; D: -; size: -; CDR3: CASSLRYIYEQYF; DNA: TGTGCCAGCAGCTTGCGGTATATCTACGAGCAGTACTTC
V: TRBV28; J: TRBJ1-5; D: -; size: -; CDR3: CASSFAAGARLGQPQHF; DNA: TGTGCCAGCAGTTTCGCGGCAGGGGCGCGGTTGGGTCAGCCCCAGCATTTT
V: TRBV5-6; J: TRBJ2-7; D: -; size: -; CDR3: CASSLPGTWRSYEQYF; DNA: TGTGCCAGCAGCTTACCCGGGACATGGAGGTCCTACGAGCAGTACTTC
V: TRBV4-1; J: TRBJ1-2; D: -; size: -; CDR3: CASSQGLSTNYGYTF; DNA: TGCGCCAGCAGCCAGGGGCTATCTACGAACTATGGCTACACCTTC
V: TRBV4-1; J: TRBJ2-1; D: TRBD2; size: -; CDR3: CASSQDLQRGDSYNEQFF; DNA: TGCGCCAGCAGCCAAGATCTCCAGCGGGGGGACTCCTACAATGAGCAGTTCTTC
V: TRBV9; J: TRBJ2-2; D: -; size: -; CDR3: CASSVERGTGELFF; DNA: TGTGCCAGCAGCGTAGAAAGGGGCACCGGGGAGCTGTTTTTT
V: TRBV5-1; J: TRBJ2-7; D: -; size: -; CDR3: CASSLGVDYEQYF; DNA: TGCGCCAGCAGCTTAGGGGTTGACTACGAGCAGTACTTC
V: TRBV6-1; J: TRBJ1-1; D: -; size: -; CDR3: CASSLARGNTEAFF; DNA: TGTGCCAGCAGCCTGGCAAGGGGGAACACTGAAGCTTTCTTT